This passage covers 21 T cell receptor beta chains from one sample sequenced in a study of blood T cell repertoires in COVID-19 (dated by TCRdb to the early 2020s). To prepare the library, the immunoSEQ multiplex PCR assay was applied. In its TCRdb copy, this immuneACCESS table keeps in-frame sequences only and misses some clones. Where compared with another copy, unresolved V genes explain less than half of these, and the others have no known cause. The table for this sample lists 220,000 or so clones; roughly 80% of them were counted only once. The ten largest make up around 8% of the sample. Input material: peripheral blood. The receptors originated from a woman older than 75 with COVID-19, enrolled during active disease.

The chain combines TRBV7-9 with TRBJ1-1; D is unresolved. Germline V gene data show CDR1 as SEHNR and CDR2 as FQNEAQ (reference sequence). The CDR3 loop spans 15 amino acids. Trimming pared 2 bases from V and 0 bases from J, leaving 10 bases between. The CDR3 nucleotides read TGTGCCAGCAGCTTAATAGGAGTGATGAACACTGAAGCTTTCTTT. Its protein product is CASSLIGVMNTEAFF.

Notes on this clone: Other DNA variants within this sample encode the same CDR3. The chain recombines TRBV18 with TRBJ1-5, with 7 nucleotides matching TRBD1. Germline-derived CDR1 and CDR2 are KGHSH and LQKENI. V was pared by 3 bases and J by 4 bases, with 3 bases of the junction left unmatched. The CDR3 is 14 residues long. CDR3 in DNA: TGTGCCAGCTCACCCTCAGGGGGAAATCAGCCCCAGCATTTT. Amino acids: CASSPSGGNQPQHF.

The chain carries TRBV4-2 and TRBJ1-3; D remains unclear. The germline V gene has CDR1 LGHNA and CDR2 YNFKEQ. Trimming removed 2 bases at V and 8 bases at J, with 7 bases between. CDR3 length equals 12 residues. In nucleotides, the CDR3 is TGTGCCAGCAGCCAAAACTACGACACCATATATTTT. Encoded protein: CASSQNYDTIYF.

This chain connects TRBV7-2 to TRBJ2-3; no reliable D call. The CDR3 has 13 amino acids. The germline gives CDR1 SGHTA, CDR2 FQGNSA. The germline V and J ends were trimmed by 4 bases and 4 bases, with 9 bases remaining between them. CDR3 sequence reads: CASSSWQADTQYF. CDR3 DNA: TGTGCCAGCAGCTCCTGGCAGGCAGATACGCAGTATTTT.

The genes are TRBV5-3 and TRBJ1-1; no clear D. Being an ORF, TRBV5-3 has a function that is uncertain. Trimming took off 4 bases at V and 7 bases at J, with 26 bases between the two ends. The CDR3 length is 17 residues. The CDR3 DNA reads TGTGCCAGAAGCCTTGACTCAATGACTATTGGGGTCAATGAAGCTTTCTTT. Its translation: CARSLDSMTIGVNEAFF.

This clone was detected a few times. This chain uses TRBV3-1 (or the pseudogene TRBV3-2) with TRBJ1-2; possible D gene TRBD1, 5 bases. The CDR3 is made up of 13 amino acids. CDR1 is LGHDT, CDR2 YNNKEL, per germline (reference sequence). The V and J ends lost 2 bases and 6 bases respectively, with 10 bases between them. CDR3 DNA: TGTGCCAGCAGCCAACGGCAGGGCCATGGCTACACCTTC. Protein sequence: CASSQRQGHGYTF.

This clone came up a few times. The J gene is TRBJ2-7, the V gene TRBV3-1 (or the pseudogene TRBV3-2); 15 bases align to TRBD2. From germline, CDR1 is LGHDT and CDR2 YNNKEL (reference sequence). The CDR3 runs to 15 residues. Trimming removed 4 bases from V and 6 bases from J; junction bases left unmatched: 4. CDR3 coding DNA: TGTGCCAGCAGCCGCCCGGGACTAGCGGGAGGCGAGCAGTACTTC. It yields the protein CASSRPGLAGGEQYF.

V is TRBV7-8 and J is TRBJ2-7, with TRBD2 matching 11 bases. The CDR3 totals 15 residues. Germline V gene lookup returns CDR1 SGHVS and CDR2 FQNEAQ. With V trimmed by 5 bases and J by 3 bases, 6 bases remained unmatched. The CDR3 DNA reads as TGTGCCAGCAGCCGACCTGGACTAGCGGGCTACGAGCAGTACTTC. Encoded protein: CASSRPGLAGYEQYF. The full variable domain, in which reference TRBV7-8 and TRBJ2-7 provide the parts outside the CDR3, is GAGVSQSPRYKVAKRGQDVALRCDPISGHVSLFWYQQALGQGPEFLTYFQNEAQLDKSGLPSDRFFAERPEGSVSTLKIQRTQQEDSAVYLCASSRPGLAGYEQYFGPGTRLTVT.

This clone was picked up a small number of times. This chain links TRBV28 with TRBJ1-3; D is perhaps TRBD1 (5 bases). The CDR3 is 14 amino acids. The V gene lost 8 bases and the J gene lost 1 base, with 12 bases spanning the gap. From germline, CDR1 is MDHEN and CDR2 SYDVKM. The CDR3 sequence: CASSLDSSGNTIYF. The DNA of the CDR3 is TGTGCCAGCTCTCTTGACAGTTCTGGAAACACCATATATTTT. Using reference TRBV28 and TRBJ1-3 for the parts outside the CDR3, the full variable domain is DVKVTQSSRYLVKRTGEKVFLECVQDMDHENMFWYRQDPGLGLRLIYFSYDVKMKEKGDIPEGYSVSREKKERFSLILESASTNQTSMYLCASSLDSSGNTIYFGEGSWLTVV.

The V call is TRBV15, the J call TRBJ1-4; the D gene is possibly TRBD1 (5 bases). CDR1 and CDR2 (germline): LNHNV, YYDKDF (reference sequence). The CDR3 length is 15 residues. The V gene lost 0 bases and the J gene lost 8 bases, with 13 bases spanning the gap. In nucleotides, the CDR3 is TGTGCCACCAGCAGAGATGGGCAGGGCCGGGAAAAACTGTTTTTT. This codes for CATSRDGQGREKLFF.

J is TRBJ1-5 and V is TRBV28; D is unclear. The V and J ends lost 2 bases and 10 bases respectively, with 9 bases between them. Germline CDR1 reads MDHEN; CDR2 reads SYDVKM. This CDR3 has 12 residues. The CDR3: CASSLTRVPQHF. Here the CDR3 DNA reads TGTGCCAGCAGTTTAACTAGGGTACCCCAGCATTTT.

This chain joins TRBV28 and TRBJ1-2; 11 bases are shared with TRBD1. The trim removed 6 bases at V and 4 bases at J, leaving 10 bases unmatched. Germline assignment: CDR1 MDHEN and CDR2 SYDVKM. The CDR3 is 16 amino acids. CDR3 protein: CASRNHPGTGGYGYTF. The CDR3 DNA follows: TGTGCCAGCAGGAACCACCCCGGGACAGGGGGCTATGGCTACACCTTC.

As regards this clone: Because the CDR3 is missing its conserved closing phenylalanine or tryptophan, this is likely a read error. The DNA is left out, because the CDR3 cannot be placed on it with certainty; the CDR3 is given as TCRdb lists it. The chain couples TRBV24-1 to TRBJ1-4; no check of the table's D call, TRBD1, against the DNA was made. Germline lookup yields CDR1 KGHDR and CDR2 SFDVKD. The CDR3 numbers 10 amino acids, ends counted. CDR3 sequence: CATYPGQGNV.

V gene TRBV6-5 combines with J gene TRBJ1-3; unclear D gene. CDR1 is MNHEY, CDR2 SVGAGI, per germline. V shed 3 bases and J shed 1 base, with 10 bases lying between them. The CDR3 loop spans 15 amino acids. CDR3 nucleotide sequence: TGTGCCAGCAGTTATGAGAACTTATCTGGAAACACCATATATTTT. Translating gives CASSYENLSGNTIYF.

The CDR3 protein is CASTFPGPPYGYTF. In DNA, the CDR3 is TGTGCCAGCACCTTTCCAGGTCCCCCCTATGGCTACACCTTC. The chain uses TRBV28 and TRBJ1-2; D not resolved. Germline CDR1 MDHEN, CDR2 SYDVKM. This CDR3 has 14 amino acids. Trimming cost V 7 bases and J 4 bases, with 16 bases left between them.

The DNA for the CDR3 is TGTGCCAGCTACTCATCATGGGGGGCGAACACCGGGGAGCTGTTTTTT. Protein product: CASYSSWGANTGELFF. J is TRBJ2-2 and V is TRBV18; the D gene is possibly TRBD2 (6 bases). In germline, CDR1 is KGHSH, CDR2 LQKENI. This CDR3 comprises 16 residues. Trimming stripped 7 bases from V and 0 bases from J, with 15 bases between.

The chain recombines TRBV24-1 with TRBJ1-1; D not certain. Between the trimmed V and J ends, which lost 5 bases and 1 base, there was a span of 16 bases. Germline V gene lookup returns CDR1 KGHDR and CDR2 SFDVKD. The CDR3 covers 16 residues. The CDR3 bases are TGTGCCACCAGTGCTGCCGCGGCGGTGGGGAACACTGAAGCTTTCTTT. Translation gives CATSAAAAVGNTEAFF.

This clone was seen only a few times. The chain links TRBV9 to TRBJ2-2, with D possibly TRBD1 on 6 matching bases. The CDR3 runs 14 residues. Trimming shortened V by 2 bases and J by 3 bases, and 8 bases separated the two germline ends. The V gene's germline CDR1 is SGDLS and CDR2 YYNGEE. In DNA, the CDR3 is TGTGCCAGCAGCGTCAGGGGAGACACCGGGGAGCTGTTTTTT. It yields the protein CASSVRGDTGELFF.

V usage is TRBV28 and J usage is TRBJ1-2, with 8 bases lining up with TRBD1. The germline CDR1 and CDR2 sequences are MDHEN and SYDVKM. J gave up 7 bases and V 6 bases, and 13 bases lay outside the gene matches. CDR3 length: 15 residues. The CDR3 nucleotides are TGTGCCAGCAGGCCTAGACAGGGGAAGGAATCTGGCTACACCTTC. This sequence encodes CASRPRQGKESGYTF.

The chain employs TRBV11-2 and TRBJ1-2, with D perhaps matching TRBD1 (5 bases). The CDR3 extends over 13 amino acids. V was cut by 1 base and J by 8 bases, with 11 bases left in between. Germline-derived CDR1 and CDR2 are SGHAT and FQNNGV. CDR3: CASSLAGREGYTF. The DNA for the CDR3 is TGTGCCAGCAGCTTAGCGGGCAGGGAAGGCTACACCTTC.

This rearrangement joins TRBV19 to TRBJ2-5, with D tentatively TRBD1 (5 bases). This CDR3 has 14 residues. V was trimmed by 3 bases and J by 5 bases, leaving 13 bases between them. CDR1 and CDR2 (germline): LNHDA, SQIVND (reference sequence). This chain's CDR3 is CASSMPGLGETQYF. CDR3 DNA sequence: TGTGCCAGTAGTATGCCAGGGCTGGGGGAGACCCAGTACTTC. The entire variable domain, with the rest obtained from reference TRBV19 and TRBJ2-5, is as follows: DGGITQSPKYLFRKEGQNVTLSCEQNLNHDAMYWYRQDPGQGLRLIYYSQIVNDFQKGDIAEGYSVSREKKESFPLTVTSAQKNPTAFYLCASSMPGLGETQYFGPGTRLLVL.